This passage covers 18 T cell receptor beta chains from one sample sequenced in a study of T-cell reconstitution after alpha-beta-depleted transplantation in children (dated by TCRdb to between 2015 and 2016). The library was made by PCR. The instrument was an Illumina HiSeq 2500. TCR library preparation used molecular barcoding, with unique molecular identifiers applied to normalize quantification of the TCRbeta repertoire. TCRdb handled the public reads itself, with Q25 trimming in fastp and clone calling in MiXCR, and kept productive beta chains. Every distinct CDR3 protein forms one entry, paired with its most common genes and DNA. The sample contains roughly 220,000 distinct CDR3 sequences, around 7.7% of them found a single time. The ten largest make up about 40% of the sample. Read against the paper, the sample's treatment or condition label means: allogeneic hematopoietic cell transplantation with graft depleted of TCRalphabeta T cells and CD19 B cells.

This sample comprised PBMCs, mostly from graft donor cells, obtained 360 days after TCRalphabeta/CD19-depleted stem cell transplant. The receptor source for this set is a male patient aged 2-15 years who had a stem cell transplant for acute myeloid leukemia, so the T cells may come from the graft donor.

This clonotype appeared many times. The chain employs TRBV6-1 and TRBJ2-5, with 12 bases matching TRBD2. The CDR3 totals 15 residues. Trimming removed 6 bases from V and 4 bases from J; junction bases left unmatched: 6. Germline V gene lookup returns CDR1 MNHNS and CDR2 SASEGT. CDR3 nucleotide sequence: TGTGCCAGCAGGAAAACTAGCGGGGGGATAGAGACCCAGTACTTC. This codes for CASRKTSGGIETQYF.

This clonotype was counted between two and nine times. The rearrangement links TRBV5-5 to TRBJ1-2, with 9 bases lining up with TRBD1. Germline CDR1 SGHKS, CDR2 YYEKEE (reference sequence). V lost 2 bases to trimming and J lost 2 bases; unmatched junction nucleotides: 4. This CDR3 has 15 residues. The CDR3 bases are TGTGCCAGCAGCTTACAGGGGGCATTAAACTATGGCTACACCTTC. This codes for CASSLQGALNYGYTF.

This clonotype was counted a few times. CDR3 protein: CATSRGPETQYF. In DNA form, the CDR3 reads TGTGCCACCAGCAGAGGACCGGAGACCCAGTACTTC. The chain is built from TRBV15 and TRBJ2-5, with unresolved D. The CDR3 totals 12 residues. From germline, CDR1 is LNHNV and CDR2 YYDKDF (reference sequence). Trimming stripped 1 base from V and 5 bases from J, with 5 bases between.

This clonotype was picked up many times. This chain uses TRBV7-8 with TRBJ1-1; tentatively, D is TRBD1 (5 bases). The CDR3 has 16 residues. V lost 5 bases and J lost 5, with 21 bases in between. Germline V gene data show CDR1 as SGHVS and CDR2 as FQNEAQ. CDR3 sequence reads: CASSHHLQGGQTEAFF. In DNA, the CDR3 is TGTGCCAGCAGCCACCACTTGCAGGGTGGTCAGACTGAAGCTTTCTTT.

This chain links TRBV2 with TRBJ2-3; 10 bases fit TRBD2. This CDR3 spans 16 amino acids. With V trimmed by 7 bases and J by 5 bases, 12 bases remained unmatched. Per germline, CDR1 SNHLY and CDR2 FYNNEI. DNA for the CDR3: TGTGCCAGCAACTGGGGCCTAGCGGGGGTGAGAGATACGCAGTATTTT. This gives the protein CASNWGLAGVRDTQYF.

This clonotype was detected ten times or more. The CDR3 region is CASSELAGGTQYF. In DNA, the CDR3 is TGTGCCAGCAGTGAACTCGCGGGTGGGACCCAGTACTTC. V and J are TRBV6-1 and TRBJ2-5; tentatively, D is TRBD2 (5 bases). Germline values: CDR1 MNHNS, CDR2 SASEGT. Trimming left V 2 bases short and J 7 bases short, with 11 bases between. CDR3 size: 13 residues.

This clonotype was found many times. The chain has TRBV20-1 and TRBJ2-2; D gene uncertain. The CDR3 spans 16 residues. Germline V gene lookup returns CDR1 DFQATT and CDR2 SNEGSKA (reference sequence). Trimming left V 0 bases short and J 1 base short, with 12 bases between. The CDR3 loop reads CSARDSLPQNTGELFF. The CDR3, as DNA: TGCAGTGCTAGAGATAGCCTCCCACAGAACACCGGGGAGCTGTTTTTT.

Many counts were recorded for this clonotype. The rearrangement uses TRBV29-1 and TRBJ2-2, with D hard to call. This CDR3 is built from 14 residues. Trimming removed 5 bases at V and 1 base at J, with 11 bases between. CDR1 and CDR2 from the germline V gene are SQVTM and ANQGSEA. In DNA, the CDR3 is TGCAGCGTTAGACAACTCATGAACACCGGGGAGCTGTTTTTT. This sequence encodes CSVRQLMNTGELFF.

V is TRBV4-1 and J is TRBJ2-7, with 10 bases lining up with TRBD2. CDR3 length: 16 amino acids. Germline assignment: CDR1 MGHRA and CDR2 YSYEKL. Trimming at V came to 1 base and at J to 3 bases, leaving 6 bases not matched to a gene. Written as DNA, the CDR3 is TGCGCCAGCAGCCAAGTCCGGACTAGCGGAGACTACGAGCAGTACTTC. Translated, it gives CASSQVRTSGDYEQYF.

The chain has TRBV7-2 and TRBJ1-1; no firm D call. Germline values: CDR1 SGHTA, CDR2 FQGNSA. The V and J ends lost 1 base and 1 base respectively, with 10 bases between them. The CDR3 is 15 amino acids. The CDR3 loop reads CASSLVGIGNTEAFF. In DNA form, the CDR3 reads TGTGCCAGCAGCTTAGTAGGGATAGGGAACACTGAAGCTTTCTTT.

This clonotype was seen more than once but under ten times. The V call is TRBV6-5, the J call TRBJ1-3; D is undetermined. The CDR3 contains 17 residues. V was cut by 0 bases and J by 0 bases, with 12 bases left in between. CDR1 MNHEY and CDR2 SVGAGI come from the germline V gene. The CDR3 region is CASSYSIPPSSGNTIYF. The CDR3, as DNA: TGTGCCAGCAGTTACTCGATCCCTCCCTCCTCTGGAAACACCATATATTTT.

This clonotype was counted many times. The V call is TRBV12-3 or TRBV12-4, the J call TRBJ1-1; D not certain. The CDR3 sequence is 14 residues long. V gave up 4 bases and J gave up 3 bases, with 12 bases separating them. CDR3 nucleotides: TGTGCCAGCAGTTCCGTTTTAGGGTACACTGAAGCTTTCTTT. Amino acids: CASSSVLGYTEAFF.

The J gene is TRBJ2-3, the V gene TRBV29-1, with 9 bases identical to TRBD2. There are 15 residues in the CDR3. Germline trimming cut 4 bases from V and 1 base from J; bases unmatched to any gene: 6. Germline loops: CDR1 SQVTM, CDR2 ANQGSEA. The CDR3 sequence: CSVAGLARGTDTQYF. CDR3 nucleotide sequence: TGCAGCGTTGCAGGACTAGCGCGGGGCACAGATACGCAGTATTTT.

This clonotype occurred many times. The chain uses TRBV5-4 and TRBJ2-1, with 8 bases matching TRBD2. V gave up 2 bases and J gave up 3 bases; unmatched junction bases: 16. The germline V gene encodes CDR1 SGHNT and CDR2 YYREEE (reference sequence). CDR3 length: 19 residues. The CDR3 DNA reads TGTGCCAGCAGCTTTTCCGGATCGGGGGGGGATGGGGGCTACAATGAGCAGTTCTTC. This gives the protein CASSFSGSGGDGGYNEQFF. The full variable domain, with the rest looked up from reference TRBV5-4 and TRBJ2-1, is ETGVTQSPTHLIKTRGQQVTLRCSSQSGHNTVSWYQQALGQGPQFIFQYYREEENGRGNFPPRFSGLQFPNYSSELNVNALELDDSALYLCASSFSGSGGDGGYNEQFFGPGTRLTVL.

This clonotype has just a few counts. The V and J genes are TRBV10-3 and TRBJ2-3, with TRBD1 matching 7 bases. The CDR3 spans 18 residues. After removal of 1 base from V and 4 bases from J, the junction contained 14 bases not matched to a gene. Germline V CDR1 and CDR2: ENHRY, SYGVKD. The CDR3 DNA follows: TGTGCCATCAGTGAGTTTACAGGGGCGCCTCCCGCACCAGATACGCAGTATTTT. Translated: CAISEFTGAPPAPDTQYF.

The chain joins TRBV4-2 to TRBJ2-7; 8 nucleotides line up with TRBD2. CDR1 and CDR2 from the germline V gene are LGHNA and YNFKEQ. With V trimmed by 3 bases and J by 5 bases, 9 bases remained unmatched. The CDR3 runs 15 residues. CDR3 coding DNA: TGTGCCAGCAGCCATCCGAGATGGACTAGCCACGAGCAGTACTTC. It codes for CASSHPRWTSHEQYF.

This clonotype was recorded many times. This sequence joins TRBV4-2 and TRBJ1-1; D remains unclear. Trimming removed 1 base at V and 3 bases at J, with 12 bases between. The CDR3 has 15 residues. Germline loops: CDR1 LGHNA, CDR2 YNFKEQ. For the CDR3, the DNA is TGTGCCAGCAGCCAAGGGCGGTTCATGGACACTGAAGCTTTCTTT. This codes for CASSQGRFMDTEAFF.

This clonotype was seen many times. This rearrangement joins TRBV3-1 to TRBJ1-1; D is possibly TRBD1 (6 bases). The CDR3 consists of 14 residues. Germline V lookup: CDR1 LGHDT, CDR2 YNNKEL (reference sequence). V lost 3 bases and J lost 5, with 13 bases in between. CDR3 coding DNA: TGTGCCAGCAGCCACAGGGGAGGAGGGACTGAAGCTTTCTTT. Its translation: CASSHRGGGTEAFF.